The next 8 T cell receptor beta chains were all read from a single sample in a study of blood T cells in healthy people across ages. Combining a sample-barcoded 5' primer with a J-beta primer mix, a second PCR ran for roughly 7 to 12 cycles. TCRdb called the 5' RACE reads again in MiXCR, with one record for every CDR3 protein. The sample has some 880,000 distinct CDR3 sequences, roughly 34% seen once. The sequenced material came from blood. These receptors came from a man aged 18 to 29 in good health.

This chain connects TRBV11-3 to TRBJ2-3; 10 nucleotides agree with TRBD1. Trimming took 4 bases from V and 4 from J; bases not matched to a gene: 11. This CDR3 spans 17 amino acids. CDR1 and CDR2 (germline): SGHNT, YENEEA. In DNA, the CDR3 is TGTGCCAGCAGCTCTAGAGCGACAGGGGGCTCGGCAGATACGCAGTATTTT. This codes for CASSSRATGGSADTQYF. The complete variable domain, with remaining parts taken from reference TRBV11-3 and TRBJ2-3, reads EAGVVQSPRYKIIEKKQPVAFWCNPISGHNTLYWYLQNLGQGPELLIRYENEEAVDDSQLPKDRFSAERLKGVDSTLKIQPAELGDSAVYLCASSSRATGGSADTQYFGPGTRLTVL.

V gene TRBV27 combines with J gene TRBJ1-1, with D perhaps TRBD1 (5 bases). V was shortened by 8 bases and J by 3 bases, with 16 bases between the two germline ends. CDR3 size: 14 residues. The germline V gene has CDR1 MNHEY and CDR2 SMNVEV (reference sequence). In DNA form, the CDR3 reads TGTGCCAGCTGGGACCTCTCGGCGGACACTGAAGCTTTCTTT. The encoded protein is CASWDLSADTEAFF.

This clonotype was observed a handful of times. This chain uses TRBV30 with TRBJ1-5; no clear D gene. Trimming left V 1 base short and J 7 bases short, with 11 bases between. The CDR3 contains 13 residues. Germline V CDR1 and CDR2: GTSNPN, SVGIG (reference sequence). The CDR3 is CAWSEFNEQPQHF. DNA of the CDR3: TGTGCCTGGAGTGAGTTTAATGAACAGCCCCAGCATTTT.

The genes are TRBV12-3 or TRBV12-4 and TRBJ1-1; no clear D. With 7 bases removed from V and 1 base from J, the gap between germline ends came to 13 bases. The CDR3 runs 14 residues. The CDR3 is CASTWAQKNTEAFF. The CDR3 DNA reads as TGTGCCAGCACCTGGGCCCAGAAGAACACTGAAGCTTTCTTT.

The chain joins TRBV4-3 to TRBJ2-7; D unclear. The CDR3 covers 14 residues. V lost 3 bases to trimming and J lost 7 bases, with 16 bases between them. Germline values: CDR1 LGHNA, CDR2 YSLEER. The CDR3 reads CASSHINSVGEQYF. The CDR3 coding sequence is TGCGCCAGCAGCCATATTAACTCGGTTGGTGAGCAGTACTTC.

This clonotype came up a few times. The gene calls are TRBV28 and TRBJ1-5; unclear D gene. Between the trimmed V and J ends, which lost 8 bases and 5 bases, there was a span of 4 bases. The germline V gene has CDR1 MDHEN and CDR2 SYDVKM. The CDR3 loop spans 10 amino acids. This CDR3 reads CASGYQPQHF. CDR3 nucleotides: TGTGCCAGCGGTTATCAGCCCCAGCATTTT.

The rearrangement links TRBV20-1 to TRBJ2-5; tentative D call: TRBD1 (6 bases). V lost 6 bases and J lost 0, with 17 bases in between. The germline V gene has CDR1 DFQATT and CDR2 SNEGSKA (reference sequence). The CDR3 consists of 15 residues. CDR3 in DNA: TGCAGTGCCAACACCGGCAGGGGATACCAAGAGACCCAGTACTTC. The encoded protein is CSANTGRGYQETQYF.

This clonotype was picked up many times. The CDR3 is CSVLGGGISWETQYF. CDR3 DNA: TGCAGCGTTTTAGGTGGGGGCATTTCTTGGGAGACCCAGTACTTC. The chain couples TRBV29-1 to TRBJ2-5; D possibly corresponds to TRBD1 (6 bases). The CDR3 runs 15 residues. Germline lookup yields CDR1 SQVTM and CDR2 ANQGSEA. V was clipped by 5 bases and J by 5 bases, with 21 bases between them.